This T cell receptor (beta chain) was captured in a study of T cells in Graves' hyperthyroidism and ophthalmopathy. The V gene end was trimmed by 2 bases and the J gene end by 0 bases; junction bases not matched to a gene: 14. Looked up from germline, CDR1 is SGHRS and CDR2 is YFSETQ. The CDR3 covers 21 residues. Regions amplified from RNA transcripts were the TCR beta CDR3 regions. TCR CDR3 underwent first-round RT-PCR with the HTBI primer set. TCRdb re-analysed the multiplex PCR reads in MiXCR, keeping a single row per CDR3 protein. The sample lists 400,000 to 550,000 distinct CDR3 sequences; over 13% were seen once. This clonotype was detected ten times or more. Over 18 months, lack of ophthalmopathy progression marked Graves' hyperthyroidism as stable. Those patients with uncontrolled infection, other autoimmune disease, pregnancy or lactation were excluded. Each 10 ml fresh peripheral blood draw supplied the PBMCs.

The receptor's source is a young woman with Graves' hyperthyroidism. Sequencing was carried out using blood. The chain joins TRBV5-1 to TRBJ2-6; 10 bases map to TRBD1. As DNA, the CDR3 is TGCGCCAGCAGCTTCCTCCCTTCACCGGGACAGGGGAGCTCTGGGGCCAACGTCCTGACTTTC. As protein: CASSFLPSPGQGSSGANVLTF.